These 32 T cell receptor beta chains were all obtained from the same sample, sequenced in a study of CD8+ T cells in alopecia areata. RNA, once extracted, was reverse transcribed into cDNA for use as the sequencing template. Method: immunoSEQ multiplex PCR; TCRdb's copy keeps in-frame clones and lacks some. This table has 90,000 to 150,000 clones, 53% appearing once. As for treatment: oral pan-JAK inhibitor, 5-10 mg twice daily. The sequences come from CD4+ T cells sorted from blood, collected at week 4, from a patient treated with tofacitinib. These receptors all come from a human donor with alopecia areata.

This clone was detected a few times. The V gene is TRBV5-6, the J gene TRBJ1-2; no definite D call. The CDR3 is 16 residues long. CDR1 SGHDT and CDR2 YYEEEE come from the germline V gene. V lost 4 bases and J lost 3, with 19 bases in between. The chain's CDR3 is CASSHRVGNRYYGYTF. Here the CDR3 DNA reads TGTGCCAGCAGCCACCGTGTAGGGAACCGATACTATGGCTACACCTTC. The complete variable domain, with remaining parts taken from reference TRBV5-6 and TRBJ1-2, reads DAGVTQSPTHLIKTRGQQVTLRCSPKSGHDTVSWYQQALGQGPQFIFQYYEEEERQRGNFPDRFSGHQFPNYSSELNVNALLLGDSALYLCASSHRVGNRYYGYTFGSGTRLTVV.

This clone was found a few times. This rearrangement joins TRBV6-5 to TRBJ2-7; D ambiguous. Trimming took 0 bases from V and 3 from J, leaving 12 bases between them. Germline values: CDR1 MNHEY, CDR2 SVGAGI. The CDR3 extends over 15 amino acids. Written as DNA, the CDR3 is TGTGCCAGCAGTTACTCGAGTGGCGGCGACTACGAGCAGTACTTC. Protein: CASSYSSGGDYEQYF.

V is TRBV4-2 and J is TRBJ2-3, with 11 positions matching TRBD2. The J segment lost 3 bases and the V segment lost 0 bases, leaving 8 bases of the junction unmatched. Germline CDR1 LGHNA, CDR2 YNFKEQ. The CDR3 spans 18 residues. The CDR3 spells CASSQDVSGGASTDTQYF. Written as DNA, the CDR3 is TGTGCCAGCAGCCAAGATGTTAGCGGGGGGGCCTCGACAGATACGCAGTATTTT.

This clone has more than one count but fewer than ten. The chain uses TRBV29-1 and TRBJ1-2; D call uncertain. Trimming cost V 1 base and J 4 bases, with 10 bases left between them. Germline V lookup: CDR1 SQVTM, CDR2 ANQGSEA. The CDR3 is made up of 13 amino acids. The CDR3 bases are TGCAGCGTTGAAGCCCCCCCATCCTATGGCTACACCTTC. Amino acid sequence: CSVEAPPSYGYTF.

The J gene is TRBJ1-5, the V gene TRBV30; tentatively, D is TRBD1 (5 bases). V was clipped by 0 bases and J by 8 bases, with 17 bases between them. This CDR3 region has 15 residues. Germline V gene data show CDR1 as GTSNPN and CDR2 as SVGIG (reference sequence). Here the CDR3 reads CAWSVGQGILEPQHF. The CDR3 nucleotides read TGTGCCTGGAGTGTGGGGCAGGGCATTTTGGAGCCCCAGCATTTT.

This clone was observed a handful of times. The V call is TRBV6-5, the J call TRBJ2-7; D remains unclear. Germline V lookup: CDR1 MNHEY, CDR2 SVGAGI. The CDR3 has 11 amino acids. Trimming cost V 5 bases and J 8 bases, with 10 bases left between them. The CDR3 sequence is CASSTDGKQYF. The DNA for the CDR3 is TGTGCCAGCAGTACGGACGGCAAGCAGTACTTC.

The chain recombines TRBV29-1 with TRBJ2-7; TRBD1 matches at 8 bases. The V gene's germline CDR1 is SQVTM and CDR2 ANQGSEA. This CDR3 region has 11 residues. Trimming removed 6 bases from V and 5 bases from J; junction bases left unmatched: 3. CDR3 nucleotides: TGCAGCGTCGAGACAGGGGACGAGCAGTACTTC. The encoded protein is CSVETGDEQYF.

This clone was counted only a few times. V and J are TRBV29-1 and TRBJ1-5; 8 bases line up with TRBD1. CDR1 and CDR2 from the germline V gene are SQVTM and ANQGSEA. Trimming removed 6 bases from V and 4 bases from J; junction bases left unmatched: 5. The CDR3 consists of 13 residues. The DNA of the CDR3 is TGCAGCGTCGGGGACAGGCGAAATCAGCCCCAGCATTTT. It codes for CSVGDRRNQPQHF. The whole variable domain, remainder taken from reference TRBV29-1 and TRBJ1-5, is SAVISQKPSRDICQRGTSLTIQCQVDSQVTMMFWYRQQPGQSLTLIATANQGSEATYESGFVIDKFPISRPNLTFSTLTVSNMSPEDSSIYLCSVGDRRNQPQHFGDGTRLSIL.

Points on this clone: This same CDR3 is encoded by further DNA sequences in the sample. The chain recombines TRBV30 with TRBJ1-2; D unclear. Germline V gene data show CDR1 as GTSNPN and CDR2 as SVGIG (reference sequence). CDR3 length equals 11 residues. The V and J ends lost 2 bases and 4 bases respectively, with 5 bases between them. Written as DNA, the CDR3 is TGTGCCTGGAGTACGGGCTATGGCTACACCTTC. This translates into CAWSTGYGYTF.

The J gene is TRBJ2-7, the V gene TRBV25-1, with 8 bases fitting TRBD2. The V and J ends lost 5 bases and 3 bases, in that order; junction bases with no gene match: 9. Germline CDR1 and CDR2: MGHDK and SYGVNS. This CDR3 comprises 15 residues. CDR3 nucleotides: TGTGCCAGCAGTCCCTTGGGGACTAGTGACTACGAGCAGTACTTC. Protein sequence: CASSPLGTSDYEQYF.

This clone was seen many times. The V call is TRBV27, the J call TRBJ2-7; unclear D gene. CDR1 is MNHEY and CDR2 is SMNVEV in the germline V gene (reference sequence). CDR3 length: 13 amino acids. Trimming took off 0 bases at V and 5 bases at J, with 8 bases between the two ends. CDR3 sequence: CASSLSFGNEQYF. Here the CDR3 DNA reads TGTGCCAGCAGTTTATCGTTTGGTAACGAGCAGTACTTC.

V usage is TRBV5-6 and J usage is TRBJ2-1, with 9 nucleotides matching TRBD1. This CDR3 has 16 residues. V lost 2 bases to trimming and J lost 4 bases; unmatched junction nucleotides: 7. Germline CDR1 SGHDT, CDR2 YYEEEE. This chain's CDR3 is CASSFDPGQGYNEQFF. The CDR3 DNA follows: TGTGCCAGCAGCTTCGATCCGGGACAGGGATACAATGAGCAGTTCTTC. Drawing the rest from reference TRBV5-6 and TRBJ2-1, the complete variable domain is DAGVTQSPTHLIKTRGQQVTLRCSPKSGHDTVSWYQQALGQGPQFIFQYYEEEERQRGNFPDRFSGHQFPNYSSELNVNALLLGDSALYLCASSFDPGQGYNEQFFGPGTRLTVL.

The CDR3 sequence is CASSYPQVPLMYF. Here the CDR3 DNA reads TGTGCCAGCAGTTACCCGCAGGTCCCCCTGATGTACTTC. The rearrangement uses TRBV6-6 and TRBJ2-5; D is ambiguous. The CDR3 has 13 amino acids. Between the trimmed V and J ends, which lost 2 bases and 13 bases, there was a span of 17 bases. Germline CDR1 and CDR2: MNHNY and SVGAGI (reference sequence).

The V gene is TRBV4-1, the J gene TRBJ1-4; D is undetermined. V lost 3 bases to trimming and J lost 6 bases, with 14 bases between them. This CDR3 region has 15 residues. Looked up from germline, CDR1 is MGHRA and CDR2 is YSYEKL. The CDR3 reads CASSQTVGLDEKLFF. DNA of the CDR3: TGCGCCAGCAGCCAGACGGTGGGATTAGATGAAAAACTGTTTTTT.

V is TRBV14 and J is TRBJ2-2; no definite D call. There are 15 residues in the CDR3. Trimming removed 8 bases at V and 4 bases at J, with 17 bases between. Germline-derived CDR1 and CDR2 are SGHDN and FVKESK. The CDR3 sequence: CASSQNRAFTGELFF. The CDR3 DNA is TGTGCCAGCTCCCAAAATAGGGCCTTCACCGGGGAGCTGTTTTTT.

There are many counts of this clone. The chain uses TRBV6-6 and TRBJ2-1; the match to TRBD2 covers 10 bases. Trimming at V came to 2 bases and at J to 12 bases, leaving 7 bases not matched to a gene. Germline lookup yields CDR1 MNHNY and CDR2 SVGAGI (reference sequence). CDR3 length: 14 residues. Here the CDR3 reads CASSYGTSVGMQFF. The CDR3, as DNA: TGTGCCAGCAGTTACGGGACTAGCGTAGGTATGCAGTTCTTC.

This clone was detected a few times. CDR3 loop: CASSQEEYYEQYF. In DNA form, the CDR3 reads TGTGCCAGCAGCCAGGAGGAATACTACGAGCAGTACTTC. This chain connects TRBV5-7 to TRBJ2-7; D is perhaps TRBD2 (5 bases). TRBV5-7 is an open reading frame, and its role is uncertain. The CDR3 extends over 13 amino acids. Between the trimmed V and J ends, which lost 4 bases and 3 bases, there was a span of 11 bases.

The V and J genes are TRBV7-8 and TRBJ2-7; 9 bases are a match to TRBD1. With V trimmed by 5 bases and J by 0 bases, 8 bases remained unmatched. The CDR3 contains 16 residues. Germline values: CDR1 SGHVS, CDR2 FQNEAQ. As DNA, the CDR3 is TGTGCCAGCAGCGATTCGCGGGGACAGGGCTCCTACGAGCAGTACTTC. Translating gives CASSDSRGQGSYEQYF.

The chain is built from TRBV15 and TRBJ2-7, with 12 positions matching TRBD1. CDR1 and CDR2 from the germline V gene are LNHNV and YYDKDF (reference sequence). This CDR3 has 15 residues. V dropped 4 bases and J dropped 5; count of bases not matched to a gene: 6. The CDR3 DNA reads TGTGCCACCAGCAAGCCGGGACAGGGGGCCGACGAGCAGTACTTC. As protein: CATSKPGQGADEQYF.

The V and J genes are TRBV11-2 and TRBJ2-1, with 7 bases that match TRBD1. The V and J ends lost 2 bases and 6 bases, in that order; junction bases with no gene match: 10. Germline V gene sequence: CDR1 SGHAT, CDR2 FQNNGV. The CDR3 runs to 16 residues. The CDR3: CASSLRHRGRVNEQFF. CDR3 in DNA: TGTGCCAGCAGCTTAAGACACAGGGGAAGGGTCAATGAGCAGTTCTTC.

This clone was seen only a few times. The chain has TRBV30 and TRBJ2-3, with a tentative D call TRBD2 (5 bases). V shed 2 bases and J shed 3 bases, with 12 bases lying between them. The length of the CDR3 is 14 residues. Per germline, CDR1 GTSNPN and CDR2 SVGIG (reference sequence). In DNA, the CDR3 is TGTGCCTGGAGTTATACCAGCGGAACAGATACGCAGTATTTT. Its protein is CAWSYTSGTDTQYF. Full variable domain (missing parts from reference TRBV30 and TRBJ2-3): SQTIHQWPATLVQPVGSPLSLECTVEGTSNPNLYWYRQAAGRGLQLLFYSVGIGQISSEVPQNLSASRPQDRQFILSSKKLLLSDSGFYLCAWSYTSGTDTQYFGPGTRLTVL.

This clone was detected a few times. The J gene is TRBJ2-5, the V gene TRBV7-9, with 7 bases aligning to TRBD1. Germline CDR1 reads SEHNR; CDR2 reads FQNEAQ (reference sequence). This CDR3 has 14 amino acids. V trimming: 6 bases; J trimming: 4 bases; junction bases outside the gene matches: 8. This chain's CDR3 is CASRETGKGETQYF. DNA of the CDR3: TGTGCCAGCAGAGAGACAGGGAAAGGAGAGACCCAGTACTTC.

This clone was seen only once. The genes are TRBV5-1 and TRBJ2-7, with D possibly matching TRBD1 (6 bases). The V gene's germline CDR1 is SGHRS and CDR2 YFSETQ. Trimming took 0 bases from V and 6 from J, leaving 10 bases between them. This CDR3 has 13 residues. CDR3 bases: TGCGCCAGCAGCTTGGGGACAGAACCCGAGCAGTACTTC. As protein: CASSLGTEPEQYF. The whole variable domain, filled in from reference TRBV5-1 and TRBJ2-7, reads KAGVTQTPRYLIKTRGQQVTLSCSPISGHRSVSWYQQTPGQGLQFLFEYFSETQRNKGNFPGRFSGRQFSNSRSEMNVSTLELGDSALYLCASSLGTEPEQYFGPGTRLTVT.

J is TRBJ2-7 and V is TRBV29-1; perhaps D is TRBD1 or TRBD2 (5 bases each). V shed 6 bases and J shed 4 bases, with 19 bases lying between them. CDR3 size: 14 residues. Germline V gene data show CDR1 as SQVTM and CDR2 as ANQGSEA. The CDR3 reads CSVKPGRLDYEQYF. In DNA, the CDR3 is TGCAGCGTAAAACCGGGACGGCTTGATTACGAGCAGTACTTC.

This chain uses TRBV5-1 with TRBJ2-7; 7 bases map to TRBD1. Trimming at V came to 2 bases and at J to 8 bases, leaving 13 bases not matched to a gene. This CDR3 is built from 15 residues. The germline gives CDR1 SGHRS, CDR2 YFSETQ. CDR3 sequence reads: CASSFSGTDPQKQYF. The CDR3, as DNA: TGCGCCAGCAGCTTCTCCGGGACAGATCCCCAAAAGCAGTACTTC. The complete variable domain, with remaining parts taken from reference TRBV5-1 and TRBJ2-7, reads KAGVTQTPRYLIKTRGQQVTLSCSPISGHRSVSWYQQTPGQGLQFLFEYFSETQRNKGNFPGRFSGRQFSNSRSEMNVSTLELGDSALYLCASSFSGTDPQKQYFGPGTRLTVT.

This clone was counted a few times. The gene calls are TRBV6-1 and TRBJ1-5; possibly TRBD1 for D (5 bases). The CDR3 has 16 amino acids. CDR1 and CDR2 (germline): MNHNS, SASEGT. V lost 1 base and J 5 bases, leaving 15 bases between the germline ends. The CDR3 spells CASSEGSAGPYQPQHF. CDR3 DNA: TGTGCCAGCAGTGAAGGATCCGCAGGGCCCTATCAGCCCCAGCATTTT.

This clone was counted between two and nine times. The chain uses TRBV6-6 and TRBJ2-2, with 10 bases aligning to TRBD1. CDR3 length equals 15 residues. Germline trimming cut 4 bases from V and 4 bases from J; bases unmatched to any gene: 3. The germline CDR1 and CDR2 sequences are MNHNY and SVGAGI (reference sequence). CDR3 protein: CASSFRTGGTGELFF. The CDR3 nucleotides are TGTGCCAGCAGTTTCAGGACAGGGGGCACCGGGGAGCTGTTTTTT.

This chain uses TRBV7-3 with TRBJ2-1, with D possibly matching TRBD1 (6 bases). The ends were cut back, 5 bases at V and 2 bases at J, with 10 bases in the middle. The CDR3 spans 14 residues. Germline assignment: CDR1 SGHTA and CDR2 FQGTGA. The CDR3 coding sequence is TGTGCCAGCAGCCCAGCAGGGGCCTACAATGAGCAGTTCTTC. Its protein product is CASSPAGAYNEQFF.

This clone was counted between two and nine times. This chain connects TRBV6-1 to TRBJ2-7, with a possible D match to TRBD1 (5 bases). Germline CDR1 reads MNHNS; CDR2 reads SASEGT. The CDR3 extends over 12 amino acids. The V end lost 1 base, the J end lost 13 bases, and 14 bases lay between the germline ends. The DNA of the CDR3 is TGTGCCAGCAGTGAAGTCGGGCCAGGGCCTTACTTC. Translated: CASSEVGPGPYF.

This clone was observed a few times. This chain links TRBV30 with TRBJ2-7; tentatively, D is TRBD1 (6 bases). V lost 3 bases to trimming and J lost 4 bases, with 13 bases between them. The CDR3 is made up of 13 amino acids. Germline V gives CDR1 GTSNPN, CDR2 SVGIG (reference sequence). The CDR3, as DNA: TGTGCCTGGAGCACAGGGAACCTGTACGAGCAGTACTTC. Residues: CAWSTGNLYEQYF.

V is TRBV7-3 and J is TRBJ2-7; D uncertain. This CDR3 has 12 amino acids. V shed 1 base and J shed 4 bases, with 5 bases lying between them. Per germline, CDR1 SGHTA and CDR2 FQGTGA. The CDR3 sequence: CASSLSSYEQYF. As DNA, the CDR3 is TGTGCCAGCAGCTTAAGCAGTTACGAGCAGTACTTC.

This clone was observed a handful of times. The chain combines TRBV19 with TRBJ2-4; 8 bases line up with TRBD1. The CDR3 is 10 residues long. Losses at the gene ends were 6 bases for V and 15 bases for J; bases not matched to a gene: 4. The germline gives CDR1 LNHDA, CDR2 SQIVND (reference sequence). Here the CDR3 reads CASRGTGLYF. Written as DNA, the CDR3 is TGTGCCAGTAGGGGGACAGGCCTGTACTTC.